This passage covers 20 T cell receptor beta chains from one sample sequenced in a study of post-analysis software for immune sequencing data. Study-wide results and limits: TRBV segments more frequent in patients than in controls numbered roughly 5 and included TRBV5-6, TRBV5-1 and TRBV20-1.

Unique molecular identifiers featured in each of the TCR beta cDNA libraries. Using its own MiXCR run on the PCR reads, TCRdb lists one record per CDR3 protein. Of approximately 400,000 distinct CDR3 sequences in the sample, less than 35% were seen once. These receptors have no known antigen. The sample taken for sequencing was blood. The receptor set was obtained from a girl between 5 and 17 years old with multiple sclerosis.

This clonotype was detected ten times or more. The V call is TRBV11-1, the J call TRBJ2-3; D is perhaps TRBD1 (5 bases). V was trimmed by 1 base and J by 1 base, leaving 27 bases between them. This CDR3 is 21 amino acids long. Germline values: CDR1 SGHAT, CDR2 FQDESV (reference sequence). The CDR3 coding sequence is TGTGCCAGCAGCTTAGATATCTGGGGCAGTTACGCTTATTCTCGCACAGATACGCAGTATTTT. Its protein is CASSLDIWGSYAYSRTDTQYF.

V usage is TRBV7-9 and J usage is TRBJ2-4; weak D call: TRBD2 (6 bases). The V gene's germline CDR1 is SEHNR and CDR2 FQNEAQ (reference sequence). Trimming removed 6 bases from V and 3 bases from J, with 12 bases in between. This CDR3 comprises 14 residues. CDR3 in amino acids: CASSGGEHKNIQYF. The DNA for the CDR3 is TGTGCCAGCAGTGGCGGGGAGCACAAAAACATTCAGTACTTC.

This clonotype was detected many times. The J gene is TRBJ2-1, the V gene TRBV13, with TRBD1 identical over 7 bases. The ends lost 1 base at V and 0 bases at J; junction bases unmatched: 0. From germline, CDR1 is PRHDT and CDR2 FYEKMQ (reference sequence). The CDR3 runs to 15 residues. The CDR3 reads CASSLDRGSYNEQFF. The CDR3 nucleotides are TGTGCCAGCAGCTTAGACAGGGGCTCCTACAATGAGCAGTTCTTC.

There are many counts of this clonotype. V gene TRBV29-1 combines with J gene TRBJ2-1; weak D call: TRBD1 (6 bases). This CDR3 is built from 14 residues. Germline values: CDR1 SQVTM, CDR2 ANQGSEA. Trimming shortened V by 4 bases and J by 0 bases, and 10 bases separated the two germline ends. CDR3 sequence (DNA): TGCAGCGTTGGGGGGCCCAGCTCCTACAATGAGCAGTTCTTC. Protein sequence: CSVGGPSSYNEQFF.

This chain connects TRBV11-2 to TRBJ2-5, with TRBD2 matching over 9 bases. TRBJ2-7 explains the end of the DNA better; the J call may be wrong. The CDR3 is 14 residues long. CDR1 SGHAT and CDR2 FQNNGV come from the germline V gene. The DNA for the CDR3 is TGTGCCAGCAGCCCCGGACTAGCGTATTACGAGCAGTACTTC. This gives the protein CASSPGLAYYEQYF.

Here the CDR3 DNA reads TGCAGCGTTGACAGGGTTGGGGCCGGGGAGCTGTTTTTT. Protein sequence: CSVDRVGAGELFF. The V and J genes are TRBV29-1 and TRBJ2-2; tentative D call: TRBD1 (5 bases). Germline CDR1 reads SQVTM; CDR2 reads ANQGSEA. CDR3 length equals 13 residues. The V end lost 3 bases, the J end lost 6 bases, and 11 bases lay between the germline ends.

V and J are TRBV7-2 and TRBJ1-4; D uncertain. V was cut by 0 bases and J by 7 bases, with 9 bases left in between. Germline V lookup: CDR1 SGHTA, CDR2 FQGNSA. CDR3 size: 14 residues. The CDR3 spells CASSLAGRAEKLFF. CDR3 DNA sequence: TGTGCCAGCAGCTTAGCTGGAAGGGCTGAAAAACTGTTTTTT.

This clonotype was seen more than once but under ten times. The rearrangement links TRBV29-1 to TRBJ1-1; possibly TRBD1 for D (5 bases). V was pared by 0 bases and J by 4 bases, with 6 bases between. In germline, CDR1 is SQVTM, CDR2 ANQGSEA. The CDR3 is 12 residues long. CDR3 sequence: CSVEDRATEAFF. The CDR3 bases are TGCAGCGTTGAAGACAGGGCCACTGAAGCTTTCTTT.

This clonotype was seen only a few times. DNA for the CDR3: TGTGCCAGCAGTCTAGTGGGGGACTACAATGAGCAGTTCTTC. Translating gives CASSLVGDYNEQFF. The chain couples TRBV6-4 to TRBJ2-1; D might be TRBD1 or TRBD2, each matching 5 bases. This CDR3 spans 14 amino acids. V was shortened by 5 bases and J by 3 bases, with 11 bases between the two germline ends. Per germline, CDR1 MRHNA and CDR2 SNTAGT.

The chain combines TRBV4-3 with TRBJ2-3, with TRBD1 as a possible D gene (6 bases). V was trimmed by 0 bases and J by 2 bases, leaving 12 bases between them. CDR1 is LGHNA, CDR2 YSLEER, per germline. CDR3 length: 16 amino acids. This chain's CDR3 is CASSQDRWGPTDTQYF. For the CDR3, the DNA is TGCGCCAGCAGCCAAGATAGGTGGGGGCCCACAGATACGCAGTATTTT.

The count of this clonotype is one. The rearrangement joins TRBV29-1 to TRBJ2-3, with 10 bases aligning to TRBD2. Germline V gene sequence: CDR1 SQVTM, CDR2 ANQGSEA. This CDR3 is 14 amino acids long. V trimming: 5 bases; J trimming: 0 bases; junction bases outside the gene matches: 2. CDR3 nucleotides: TGCAGCGTTTCACTAGCGGGGAGCACAGATACGCAGTATTTT. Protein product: CSVSLAGSTDTQYF.

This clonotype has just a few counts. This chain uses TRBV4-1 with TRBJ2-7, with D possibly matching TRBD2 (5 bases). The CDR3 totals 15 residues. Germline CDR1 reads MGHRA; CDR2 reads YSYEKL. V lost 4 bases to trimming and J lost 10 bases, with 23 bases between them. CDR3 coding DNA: TGCGCCAGCAGCCTCACTGGCGAGGGCCTAGGAACCCAGTACTTC. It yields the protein CASSLTGEGLGTQYF.

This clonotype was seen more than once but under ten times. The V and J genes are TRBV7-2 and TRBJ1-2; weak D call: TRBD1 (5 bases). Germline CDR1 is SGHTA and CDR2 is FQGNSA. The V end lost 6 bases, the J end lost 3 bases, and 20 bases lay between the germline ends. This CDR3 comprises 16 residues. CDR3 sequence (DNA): TGTGCCAGCAGATCAAGGAGCCAGGGACTATACTATGGCTACACCTTC. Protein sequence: CASRSRSQGLYYGYTF.

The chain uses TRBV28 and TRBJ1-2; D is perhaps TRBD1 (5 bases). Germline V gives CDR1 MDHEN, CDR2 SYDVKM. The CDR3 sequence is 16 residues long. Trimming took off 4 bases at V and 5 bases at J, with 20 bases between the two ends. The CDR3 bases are TGTGCCAGCAGTTCGCCGTCGGGGGGAATTGTGTATGGCTACACCTTC. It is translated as CASSSPSGGIVYGYTF.

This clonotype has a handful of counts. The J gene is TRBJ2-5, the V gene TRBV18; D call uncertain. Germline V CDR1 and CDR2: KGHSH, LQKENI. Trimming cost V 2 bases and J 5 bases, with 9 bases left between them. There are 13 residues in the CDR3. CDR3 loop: CASSPAGLETQYF. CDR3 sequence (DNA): TGTGCCAGCTCACCAGCCGGGCTGGAGACCCAGTACTTC.

This chain's CDR3 is CASSSSDRVAGNQPQHF. CDR3 nucleotide sequence: TGTGCCAGCAGCTCCTCGGACAGGGTGGCGGGCAATCAGCCCCAGCATTTT. V gene TRBV7-9 combines with J gene TRBJ1-5; TRBD1 matches 8 bases. CDR3 length: 17 amino acids. The germline CDR1 and CDR2 sequences are SEHNR and FQNEAQ (reference sequence). The ends lost 4 bases at V and 2 bases at J; junction bases unmatched: 10.

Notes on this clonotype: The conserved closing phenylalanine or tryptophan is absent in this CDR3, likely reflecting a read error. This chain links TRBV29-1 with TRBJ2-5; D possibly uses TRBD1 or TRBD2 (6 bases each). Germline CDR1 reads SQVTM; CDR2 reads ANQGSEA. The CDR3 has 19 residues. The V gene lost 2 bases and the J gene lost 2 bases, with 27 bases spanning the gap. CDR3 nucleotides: TGCAGCGTTGAACGCTTAGGAGGGGGACTTTTAGGGGGGCAAGAGACCCAGTACTGC. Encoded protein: CSVERLGGGLLGGQETQYC.

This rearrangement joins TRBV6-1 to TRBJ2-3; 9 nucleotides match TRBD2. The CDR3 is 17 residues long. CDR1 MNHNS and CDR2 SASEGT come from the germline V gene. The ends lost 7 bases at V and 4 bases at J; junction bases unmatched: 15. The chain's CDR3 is CASNSAGRRGGSDTQYF. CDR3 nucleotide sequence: TGTGCCAGCAACTCGGCGGGGAGGCGGGGGGGCTCAGATACGCAGTATTTT.

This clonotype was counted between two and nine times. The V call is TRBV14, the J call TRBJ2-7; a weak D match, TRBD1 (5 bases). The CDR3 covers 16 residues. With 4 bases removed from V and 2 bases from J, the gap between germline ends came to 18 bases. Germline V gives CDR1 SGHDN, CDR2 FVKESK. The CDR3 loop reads CASSPTGQGVAYEQYF. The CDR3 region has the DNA TGTGCCAGCAGCCCAACTGGGCAGGGTGTGGCCTACGAGCAGTACTTC.

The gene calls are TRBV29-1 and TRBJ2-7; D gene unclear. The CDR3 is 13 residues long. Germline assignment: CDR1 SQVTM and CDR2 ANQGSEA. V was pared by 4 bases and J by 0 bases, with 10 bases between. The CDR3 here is CSVARTSSYEQYF. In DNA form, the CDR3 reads TGCAGCGTTGCGCGGACGTCCTCCTACGAGCAGTACTTC.